This T cell receptor (beta chain) originates from a study of metastatic and nonmetastatic thyroid tumors. Study-level background: Repertoire comparison spanned blood and tumor or nodule tissue of malignant and benign thyroid patients. Study observations and caveats: It was reportedly found that TCR beta diversity was significantly higher in malignant thyroid tumors than in benign nodules, a difference seen in both blood and tumor samples.

CDR1 and CDR2 (germline): MNHNS, SASEGT. The junction had 2 bases not matched to a gene; V was cut back by 6 bases and J by 9 bases. The CDR3 sequence is 11 residues long. This clone is classed as medium-sized (0.01 to 0.1%). The target antigen is unknown. Original processing notes: Built for papillary thyroid cancer, a distant-metastasis classifier drew on CDR3 differences across clinicopathological groups. TCRdb used MiXCR to call clones anew from the PCR reads. TCRdb's processing, not the authors' own work, is the source of the V and J calls. The sample has about 69,000 clones; 12% to 15% are singletons. Not a single patient had been given any form of treatment at any point before undergoing thyroid surgery.

This TCR was sampled from a male donor with papillary thyroid cancer or a benign thyroid nodule (not recorded which). Some clones in this sample may be carry-over from other donors' samples. The J gene is TRBJ2-1, the V gene TRBV6-1, with 7 nucleotides matching TRBD2. Sequencing used blood. DNA of the CDR3: TGTGCCAGCAGCCTAGCGGCTGAGCAGTTCTTC. Residues: CASSLAAEQFF.